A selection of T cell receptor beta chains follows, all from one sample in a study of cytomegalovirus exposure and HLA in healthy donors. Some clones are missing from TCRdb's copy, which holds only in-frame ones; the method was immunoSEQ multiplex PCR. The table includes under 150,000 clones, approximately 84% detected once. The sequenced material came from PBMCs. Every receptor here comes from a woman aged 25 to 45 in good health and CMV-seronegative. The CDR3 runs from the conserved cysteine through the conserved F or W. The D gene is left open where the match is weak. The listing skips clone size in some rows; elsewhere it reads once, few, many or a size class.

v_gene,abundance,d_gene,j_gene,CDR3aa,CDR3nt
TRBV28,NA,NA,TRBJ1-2,CASSSPTGESTLNYGYTF,TGTGCCAGCAGTAGTCCGACAGGCGAAAGTACCCTGAACTATGGCTACACCTTC
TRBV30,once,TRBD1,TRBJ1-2,CAWDRDRASSYGYTF,TGTGCCTGGGACCGGGACAGGGCCTCCTCCTATGGCTACACCTTC
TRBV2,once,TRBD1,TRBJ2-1,CASSEMPGQGYEQFF,TGTGCCAGCAGTGAAATGCCGGGACAGGGCTATGAGCAGTTCTTC
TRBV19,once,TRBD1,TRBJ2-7,CASSVIPGQGNYEQYF,TGTGCCAGTAGTGTGATACCGGGACAGGGGAACTACGAGCAGTACTTC
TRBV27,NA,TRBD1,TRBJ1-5,CASSFRGTVGRSQPQHF,TGTGCCAGCAGTTTTCGAGGGACAGTGGGAAGGAGTCAGCCCCAGCATTTT
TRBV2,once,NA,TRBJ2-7,CASSRAGDYEQYF,TGTGCCAGCAGTCGGGCAGGGGACTACGAGCAGTACTTC
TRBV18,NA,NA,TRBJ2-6,CASSPSPYSGANVLTF,TGTGCCAGCTCACCTAGTCCGTACTCTGGGGCCAACGTCCTGACTTTC
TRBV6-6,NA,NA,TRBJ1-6,CASRAEQGESSPLHF,TGTGCCAGCAGAGCTGAACAGGGTGAAAGTTCGCCCCTCCACTTT
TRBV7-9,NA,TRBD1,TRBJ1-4,CASRRTGVNEKLFF,TGTGCCAGCAGGCGAACAGGGGTCAATGAAAAACTGTTTTTT
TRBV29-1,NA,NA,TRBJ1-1,CSVVSSMNTEAFF,TGCAGCGTTGTATCTAGCATGAACACTGAAGCTTTCTTT
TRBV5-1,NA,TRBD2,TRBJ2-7,CASSLTSGGGEQYF,TGCGCCAGCAGCTTGACCAGCGGGGGTGGCGAGCAGTACTTC